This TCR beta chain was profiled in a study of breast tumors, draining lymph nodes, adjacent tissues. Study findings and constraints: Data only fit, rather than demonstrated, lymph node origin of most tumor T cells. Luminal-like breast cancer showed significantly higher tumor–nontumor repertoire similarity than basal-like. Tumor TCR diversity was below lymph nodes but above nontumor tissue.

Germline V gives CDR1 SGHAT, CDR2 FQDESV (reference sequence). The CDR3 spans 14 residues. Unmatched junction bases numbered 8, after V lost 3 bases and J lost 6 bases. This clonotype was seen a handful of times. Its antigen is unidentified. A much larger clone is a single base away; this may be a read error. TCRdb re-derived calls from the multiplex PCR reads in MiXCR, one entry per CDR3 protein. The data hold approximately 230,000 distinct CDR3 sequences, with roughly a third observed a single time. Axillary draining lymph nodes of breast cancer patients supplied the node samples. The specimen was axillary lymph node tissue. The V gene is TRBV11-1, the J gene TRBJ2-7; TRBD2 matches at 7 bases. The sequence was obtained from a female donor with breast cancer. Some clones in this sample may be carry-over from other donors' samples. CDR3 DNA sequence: TGTGCCAGCAGCTTGAATAGCGGGCCCGGCGAGCAGTACTTC. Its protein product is CASSLNSGPGEQYF.